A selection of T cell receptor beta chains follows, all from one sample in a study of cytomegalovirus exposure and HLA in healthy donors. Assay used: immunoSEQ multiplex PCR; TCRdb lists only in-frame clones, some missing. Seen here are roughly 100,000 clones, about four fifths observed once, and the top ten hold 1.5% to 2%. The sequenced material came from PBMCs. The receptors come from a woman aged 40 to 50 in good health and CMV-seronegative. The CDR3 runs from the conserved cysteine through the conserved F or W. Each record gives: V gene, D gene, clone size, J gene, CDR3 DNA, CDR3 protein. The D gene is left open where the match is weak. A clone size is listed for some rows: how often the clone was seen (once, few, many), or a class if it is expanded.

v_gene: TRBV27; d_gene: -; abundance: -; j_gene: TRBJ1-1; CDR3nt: TGTGCCAGCAGTCCGGGGTCATCAACTGAAGCTTTCTTT; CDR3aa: CASSPGSSTEAFF
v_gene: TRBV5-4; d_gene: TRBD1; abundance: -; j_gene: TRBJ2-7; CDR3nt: TGTGCCAGCAGCCCACCGGGACAGGGTTACGAGCAGTACTTC; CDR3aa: CASSPPGQGYEQYF
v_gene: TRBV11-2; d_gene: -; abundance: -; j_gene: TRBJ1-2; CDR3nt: TGTGCCAGCAGCCCGGAGACAGCTTTCTATGGCTACACCTTC; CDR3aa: CASSPETAFYGYTF
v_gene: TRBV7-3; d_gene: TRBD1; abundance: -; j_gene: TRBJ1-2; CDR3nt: TGTGCCAGCAGCCCCACCCGGGACAGCGCTGGCTACACCTTC; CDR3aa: CASSPTRDSAGYTF
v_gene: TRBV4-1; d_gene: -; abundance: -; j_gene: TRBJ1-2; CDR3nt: TGCGCCAGCAGCCCGGACACAGGGCCTTATGGCTACACCTTC; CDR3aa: CASSPDTGPYGYTF
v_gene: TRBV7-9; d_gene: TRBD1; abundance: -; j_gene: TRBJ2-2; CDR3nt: TGTTCCAGCAGGGAGAGGGACAGGGGCCACACCGGGGAGCTGTTTTTT; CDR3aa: CSSRERDRGHTGELFF
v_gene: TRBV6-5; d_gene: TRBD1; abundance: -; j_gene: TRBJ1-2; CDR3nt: TGTGCCAGCAGTTACTCGGCGGCAGGGGGCCACTATGGCTACACCTTC; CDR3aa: CASSYSAAGGHYGYTF
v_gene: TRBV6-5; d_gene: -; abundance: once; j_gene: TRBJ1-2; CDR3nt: TGTGCCAGCAGTGAACAGGGATTCGATGGCTACACCTTC; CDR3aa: CASSEQGFDGYTF
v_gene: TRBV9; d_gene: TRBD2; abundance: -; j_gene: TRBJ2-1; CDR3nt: TGTGCCAGCAGCGTAGTCGGGACTAGCGGGGGGGCCTGGGGGAGTGAGCAGTTCTTC; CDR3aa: CASSVVGTSGGAWGSEQFF
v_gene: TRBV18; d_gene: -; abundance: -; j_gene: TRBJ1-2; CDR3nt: TGTGCCAGCTCACCCTCCGGTGGGGGGGTGCTCTATGGCTACACCTTC; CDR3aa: CASSPSGGGVLYGYTF
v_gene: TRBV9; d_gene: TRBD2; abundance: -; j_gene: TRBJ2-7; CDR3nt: TGTGCCAGCAGCGTCGGACTAGCGGGCTCCTACGAGCAGTACTTC; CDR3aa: CASSVGLAGSYEQYF
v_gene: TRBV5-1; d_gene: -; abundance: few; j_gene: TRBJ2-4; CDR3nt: TGCGCCAGCAGCTTGGAGGCAGGCATGGCAAACATTCAGTACTTC; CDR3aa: CASSLEAGMANIQYF
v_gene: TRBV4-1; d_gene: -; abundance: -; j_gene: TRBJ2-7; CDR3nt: TGCGCCAGCAGCCAAGGGAGCGCCCGGTCCTACGAGCAGTACTTC; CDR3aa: CASSQGSARSYEQYF
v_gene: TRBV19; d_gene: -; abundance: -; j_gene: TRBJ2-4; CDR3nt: TGTGCCAGTAGTCTAGGGGTAAGGCGGGAACCCCACATTCAGTACTTC; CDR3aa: CASSLGVRREPHIQYF
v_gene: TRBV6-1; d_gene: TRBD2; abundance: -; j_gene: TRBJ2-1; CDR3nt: TGTGCCAGCAGTGAGACTAGCGGGGGGCTCAATGAGCAGTTCTTC; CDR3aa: CASSETSGGLNEQFF
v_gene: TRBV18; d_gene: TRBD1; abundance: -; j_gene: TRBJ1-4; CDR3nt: TGTGCCAGCTCACCCAGGGTGCAGGGGGGCCCAACTAATGAAAAACTGTTTTTT; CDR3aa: CASSPRVQGGPTNEKLFF
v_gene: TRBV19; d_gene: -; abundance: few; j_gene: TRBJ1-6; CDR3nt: TGTGCCAGTAGTGACAGATATAATTCACCCCTCCACTTT; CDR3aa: CASSDRYNSPLHF
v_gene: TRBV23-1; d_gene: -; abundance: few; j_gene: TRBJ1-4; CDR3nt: TGCGCCAGCAGTCAAGCCCCGACACCAACTAATGAAAAACTGTTTTTT; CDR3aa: CASSQAPTPTNEKLFF
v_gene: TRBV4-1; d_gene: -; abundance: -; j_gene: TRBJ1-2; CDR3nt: TGCGCCAGCAGCCCTGGACAGTCGGATGGCAACACCTTC; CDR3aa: CASSPGQSDGNTF
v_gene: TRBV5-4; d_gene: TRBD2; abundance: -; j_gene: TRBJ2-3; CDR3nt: TGTGCCAGCAGCCAGCTAGCGGGAGAGAGGGCAGATACGCAGTATTTT; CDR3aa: CASSQLAGERADTQYF
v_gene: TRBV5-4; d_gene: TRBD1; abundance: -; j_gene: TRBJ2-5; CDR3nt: TGTGCCAGCAGCTTCCCACCCTCAATTGAACAGGGGAAGGGGCAAGAGACCCAGTACTTC; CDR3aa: CASSFPPSIEQGKGQETQYF
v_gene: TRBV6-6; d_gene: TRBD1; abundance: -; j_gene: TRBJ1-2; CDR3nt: TGTGCCAGCAGTCAAGGGACAGGGTACTATGGCTACACCTTC; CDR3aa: CASSQGTGYYGYTF
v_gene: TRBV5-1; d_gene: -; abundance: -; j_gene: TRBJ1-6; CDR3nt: TGCGCCAGCAGTGAAGCCCATAATTCACCCCTCCACTTT; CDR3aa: CASSEAHNSPLHF
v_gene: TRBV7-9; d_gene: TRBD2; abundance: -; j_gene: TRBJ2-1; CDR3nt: TGTGCCAGCAGCTTAGGGCAAGCGGGAGGGGACACTGAGCAGTTCTTC; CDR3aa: CASSLGQAGGDTEQFF
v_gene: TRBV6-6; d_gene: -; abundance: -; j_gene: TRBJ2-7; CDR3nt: TGTGCCAGCAGTTACTCGGTGGGACAAGGCTACGAGCAGTACTTC; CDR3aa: CASSYSVGQGYEQYF
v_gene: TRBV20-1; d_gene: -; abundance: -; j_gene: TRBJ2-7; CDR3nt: TGCAGTGCTGGCAGATACGAGCAGTACTTC; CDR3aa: CSAGRYEQYF
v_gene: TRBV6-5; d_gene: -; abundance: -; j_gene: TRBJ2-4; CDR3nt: TGTGCCAGCACCGGATGGGATGGAGGCAAAAACATTCAGTACTTC; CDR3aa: CASTGWDGGKNIQYF
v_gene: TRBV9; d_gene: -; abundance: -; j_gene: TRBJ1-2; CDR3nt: TGTGCCAGCAGCGCCCCATATAGAACACCGGGACACGCCGTCAACTATGGCTACACCTTC; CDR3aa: CASSAPYRTPGHAVNYGYTF
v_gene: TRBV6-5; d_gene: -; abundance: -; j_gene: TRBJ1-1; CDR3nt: TGTGCCAGCAGTTACTCAGGCAGGGTGGCTTTCTTT; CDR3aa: CASSYSGRVAFF
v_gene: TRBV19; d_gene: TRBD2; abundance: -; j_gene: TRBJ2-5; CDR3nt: TGTGCCAGTAGTATGACGCGCGGGGGAGAGACCCAGTACTTC; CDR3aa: CASSMTRGGETQYF
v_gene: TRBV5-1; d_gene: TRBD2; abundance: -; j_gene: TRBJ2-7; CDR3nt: TGCGCCAGCGGCGGGGGAAGCGGGAGGGTCTACGAGCAGTACTTC; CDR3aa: CASGGGSGRVYEQYF
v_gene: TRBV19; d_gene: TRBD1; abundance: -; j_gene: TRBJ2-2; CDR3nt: TGTGCCAGTAGTTCCCCGGGACAGGGGACCGGGGAGCTGTTTTTT; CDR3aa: CASSSPGQGTGELFF
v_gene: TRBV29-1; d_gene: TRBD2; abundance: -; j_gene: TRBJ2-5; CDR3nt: TGCAGCGTTGGTGGGAGGACTAGATGGGAGACCCAGTACTTC; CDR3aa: CSVGGRTRWETQYF
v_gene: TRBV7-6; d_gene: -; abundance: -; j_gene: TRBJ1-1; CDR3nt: TGTGCCAGCAGCTTGGGGGGAGGGACTGAAGCTTTCTTT; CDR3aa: CASSLGGGTEAFF
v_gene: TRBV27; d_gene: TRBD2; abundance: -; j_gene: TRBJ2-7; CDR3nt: TGTGCCAGCAGTTTGCTAGCGGAGCAATACGAGCAGTACTTC; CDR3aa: CASSLLAEQYEQYF
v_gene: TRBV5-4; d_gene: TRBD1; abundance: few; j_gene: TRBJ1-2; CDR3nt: TGTGCCAGCGGAACAGGGGGCTCGGGCTACACCTTC; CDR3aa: CASGTGGSGYTF
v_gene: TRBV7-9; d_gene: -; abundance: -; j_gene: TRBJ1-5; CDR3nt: TGTTCCAGCAGCTTCCCAGGTCTGCCCCAGCATTTT; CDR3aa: CSSSFPGLPQHF
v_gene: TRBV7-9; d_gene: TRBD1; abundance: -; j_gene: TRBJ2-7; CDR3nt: TGTGCCAGCACCTCGACAGGGAAAACCTACGAGCAGTACTTC; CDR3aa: CASTSTGKTYEQYF
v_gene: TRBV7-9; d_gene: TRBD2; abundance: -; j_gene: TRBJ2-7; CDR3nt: TGTGCCAGCAGCTTAGAGCGACAGACTAGCGCCGCCTCCTACGAGCAGTACTTC; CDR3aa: CASSLERQTSAASYEQYF
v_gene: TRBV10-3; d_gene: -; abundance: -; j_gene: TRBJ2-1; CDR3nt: TGTGCCATCAAACCGGGACTCATAGCGTCCGAGCAGTTCTTC; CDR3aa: CAIKPGLIASEQFF
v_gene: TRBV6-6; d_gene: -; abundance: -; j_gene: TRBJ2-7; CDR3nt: TGTGCCAGCAGGGGGACAAACGATAATCCTTCCTACGAGCAGTACTTC; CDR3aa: CASRGTNDNPSYEQYF
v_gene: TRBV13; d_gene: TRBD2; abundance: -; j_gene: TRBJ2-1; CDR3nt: TGTGCCAGCAGCCTTACTAGCGGGAGGGGCAATGAGCAGTTCTTC; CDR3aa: CASSLTSGRGNEQFF
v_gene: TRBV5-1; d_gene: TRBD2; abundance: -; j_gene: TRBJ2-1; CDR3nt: TGCGCCAGCAGCTATAACCTAGCGGGAGGTAATGAGCAGTTCTTC; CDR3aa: CASSYNLAGGNEQFF
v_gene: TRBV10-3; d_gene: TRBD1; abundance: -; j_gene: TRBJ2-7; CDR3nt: TGTGCCATCAGTACCCGGGACAGTCAAGCCTACGAGCAGTACTTC; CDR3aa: CAISTRDSQAYEQYF
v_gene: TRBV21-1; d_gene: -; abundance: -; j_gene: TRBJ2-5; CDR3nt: TGCGCCAGCAGCAGATGGACGGGGGAGCAGTACTTC; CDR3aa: CASSRWTGEQYF
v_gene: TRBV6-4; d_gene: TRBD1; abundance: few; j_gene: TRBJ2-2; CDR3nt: TGTGCCACCAGACAGGGGGCCTCCGGGGAGCTGTTTTTT; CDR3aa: CATRQGASGELFF
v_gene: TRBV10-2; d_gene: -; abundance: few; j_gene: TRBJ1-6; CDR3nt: TGCGCCGGTGCGGGCAGCTATAATTCACCCCTCCACTTT; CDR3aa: CAGAGSYNSPLHF
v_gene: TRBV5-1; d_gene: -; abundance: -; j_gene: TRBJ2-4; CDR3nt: TGCGCCAGCAGCTTGATCTGGCGGGGAGACAAAAACATTCAGTACTTC; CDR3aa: CASSLIWRGDKNIQYF
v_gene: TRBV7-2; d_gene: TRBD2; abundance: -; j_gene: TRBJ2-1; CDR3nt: TGTGCCAGCAGCCGGTCTGGGGGAGGGCCTTACAATGAGCAGTTCTTC; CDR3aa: CASSRSGGGPYNEQFF
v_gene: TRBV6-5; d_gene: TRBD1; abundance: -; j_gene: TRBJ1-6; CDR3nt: TGTGCCAGCAGGGGACAGGGCGGTAATTCACCCCTCCACTTT; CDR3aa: CASRGQGGNSPLHF
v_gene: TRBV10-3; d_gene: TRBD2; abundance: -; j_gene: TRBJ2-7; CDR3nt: TGTGCCATCAGTGAGTTGGGGGGGAGCTCCTACGAGCAGTACTTC; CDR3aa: CAISELGGSSYEQYF
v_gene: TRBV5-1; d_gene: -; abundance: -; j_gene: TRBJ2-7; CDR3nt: TGCGCCAGCAGCTTGGCGGACAACAACGAGCAGTACTTC; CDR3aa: CASSLADNNEQYF
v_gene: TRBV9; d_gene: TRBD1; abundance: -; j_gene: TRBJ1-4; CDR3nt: TGTGCCAGCAGCGTAGGAGGGGGCGAAAAACTGTTTTTT; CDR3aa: CASSVGGGEKLFF
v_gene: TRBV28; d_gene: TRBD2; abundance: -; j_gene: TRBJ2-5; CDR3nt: TGTGCCAGCAGTTTATGGACTAGCGGGTTTCAAGAGACCCAGTACTTC; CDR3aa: CASSLWTSGFQETQYF
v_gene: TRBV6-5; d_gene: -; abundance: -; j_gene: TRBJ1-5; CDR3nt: TGTGCCAGCAGTTATGCGGGACAGCCCCAGCATTTT; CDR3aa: CASSYAGQPQHF
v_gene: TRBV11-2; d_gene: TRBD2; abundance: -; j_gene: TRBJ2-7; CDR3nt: TGTGCCAGCAGCTTAGAACTAGCGGGAGGCCCATTATACGAGCAGTACTTC; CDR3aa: CASSLELAGGPLYEQYF
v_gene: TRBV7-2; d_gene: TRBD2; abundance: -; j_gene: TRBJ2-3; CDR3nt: TGTGCCAGCAGCTTTAGCGGGGGAAGCACAGATACGCAGTATTTT; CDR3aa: CASSFSGGSTDTQYF
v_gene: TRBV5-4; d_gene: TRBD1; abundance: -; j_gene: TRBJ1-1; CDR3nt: TGTGCCAGCAGCCCCGGACAGGGGCTGGGTCAAAGGGCTTTCTTT; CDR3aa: CASSPGQGLGQRAFF
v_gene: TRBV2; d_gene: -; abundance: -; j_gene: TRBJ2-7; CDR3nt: TGTGCCAGCAGCGAATACGGGTCGCCCTACGAGCAGTACTTC; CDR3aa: CASSEYGSPYEQYF